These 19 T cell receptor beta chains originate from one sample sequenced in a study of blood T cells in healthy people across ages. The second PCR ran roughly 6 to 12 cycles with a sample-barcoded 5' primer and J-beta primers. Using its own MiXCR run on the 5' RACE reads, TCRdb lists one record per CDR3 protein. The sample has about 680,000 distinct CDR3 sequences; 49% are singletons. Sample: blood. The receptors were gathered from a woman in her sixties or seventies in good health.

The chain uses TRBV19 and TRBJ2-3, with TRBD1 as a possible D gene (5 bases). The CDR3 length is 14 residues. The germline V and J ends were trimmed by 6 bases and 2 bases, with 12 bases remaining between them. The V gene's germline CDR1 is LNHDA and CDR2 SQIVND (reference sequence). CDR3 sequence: CASRRQTSTDTQYF. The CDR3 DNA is TGTGCCAGTAGACGACAGACCTCCACAGATACGCAGTATTTT.

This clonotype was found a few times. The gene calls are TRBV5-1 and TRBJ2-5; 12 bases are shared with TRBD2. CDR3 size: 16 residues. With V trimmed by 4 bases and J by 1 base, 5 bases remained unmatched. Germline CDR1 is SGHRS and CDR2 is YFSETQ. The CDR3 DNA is TGCGCCAGCAGCACGGGACTAGCGGGTTTCCAAGAGACCCAGTACTTC. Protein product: CASSTGLAGFQETQYF.

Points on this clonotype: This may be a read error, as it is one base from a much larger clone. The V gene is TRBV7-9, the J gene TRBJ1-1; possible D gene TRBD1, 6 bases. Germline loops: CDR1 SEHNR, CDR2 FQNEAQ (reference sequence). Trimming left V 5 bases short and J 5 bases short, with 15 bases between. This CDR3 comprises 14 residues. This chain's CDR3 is CASSPNRDGTEAFF. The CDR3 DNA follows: TGTGCCAGCAGCCCTAACAGGGATGGGACTGAAGCTTTCTTT.

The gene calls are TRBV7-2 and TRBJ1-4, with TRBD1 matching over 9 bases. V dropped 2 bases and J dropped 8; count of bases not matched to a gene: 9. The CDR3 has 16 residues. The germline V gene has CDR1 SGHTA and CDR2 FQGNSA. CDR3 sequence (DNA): TGTGCCAGCAGCTTATTCGACAGGGGGGGAGGAGAAAAACTGTTTTTT. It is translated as CASSLFDRGGGEKLFF.

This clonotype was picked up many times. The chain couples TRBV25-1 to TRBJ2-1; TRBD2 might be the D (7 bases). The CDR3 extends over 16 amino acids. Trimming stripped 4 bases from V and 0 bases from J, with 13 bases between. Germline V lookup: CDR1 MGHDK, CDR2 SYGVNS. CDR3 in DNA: TGTGCCAGCAGTGTAGGGGGAGGGAGCTCCTACAATGAGCAGTTCTTC. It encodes CASSVGGGSSYNEQFF.

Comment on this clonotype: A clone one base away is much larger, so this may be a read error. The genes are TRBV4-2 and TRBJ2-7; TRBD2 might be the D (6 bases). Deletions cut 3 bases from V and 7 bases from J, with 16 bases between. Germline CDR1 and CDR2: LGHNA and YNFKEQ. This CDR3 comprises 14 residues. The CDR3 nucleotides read TGTGCCAGCAGCCAGTCCGGGGGAGAGAATGAGCAGTACTTC. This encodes CASSQSGGENEQYF.

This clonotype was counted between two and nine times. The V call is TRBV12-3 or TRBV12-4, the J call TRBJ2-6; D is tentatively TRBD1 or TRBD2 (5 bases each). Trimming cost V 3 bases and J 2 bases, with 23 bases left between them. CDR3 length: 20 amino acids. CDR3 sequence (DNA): TGTGCCAGCAGTTTCGCCTTGGGGGAGTGGGATGCTACTGGGGCCAACGTCCTGACTTTC. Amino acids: CASSFALGEWDATGANVLTF.

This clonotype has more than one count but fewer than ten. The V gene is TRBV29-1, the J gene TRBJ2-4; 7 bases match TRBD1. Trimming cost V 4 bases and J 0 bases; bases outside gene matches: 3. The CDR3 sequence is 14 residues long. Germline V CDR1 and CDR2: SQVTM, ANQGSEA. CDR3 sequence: CSVARGLAKNIQYF. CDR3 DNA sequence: TGCAGCGTTGCGAGGGGGCTAGCCAAAAACATTCAGTACTTC.

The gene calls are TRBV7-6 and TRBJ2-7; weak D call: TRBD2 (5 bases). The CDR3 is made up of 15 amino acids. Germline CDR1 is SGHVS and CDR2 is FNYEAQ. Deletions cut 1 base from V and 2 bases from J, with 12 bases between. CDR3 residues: CASSLGGQLAYEQYF. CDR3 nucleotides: TGTGCCAGCAGCTTAGGAGGGCAATTAGCCTACGAGCAGTACTTC.

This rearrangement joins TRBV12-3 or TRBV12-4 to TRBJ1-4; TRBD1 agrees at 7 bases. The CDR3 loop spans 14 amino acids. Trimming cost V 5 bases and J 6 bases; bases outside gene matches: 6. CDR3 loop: CASSRRQGDEKLFF. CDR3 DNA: TGTGCCAGCAGTCGGCGGCAGGGGGATGAAAAACTGTTTTTT.

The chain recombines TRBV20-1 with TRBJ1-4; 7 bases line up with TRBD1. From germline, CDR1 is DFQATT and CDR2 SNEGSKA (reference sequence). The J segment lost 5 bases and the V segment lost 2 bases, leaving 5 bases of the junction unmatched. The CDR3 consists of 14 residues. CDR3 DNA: TGCAGTGCTAGACCCGGGACAGAAAATGAAAAACTGTTTTTT. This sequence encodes CSARPGTENEKLFF.

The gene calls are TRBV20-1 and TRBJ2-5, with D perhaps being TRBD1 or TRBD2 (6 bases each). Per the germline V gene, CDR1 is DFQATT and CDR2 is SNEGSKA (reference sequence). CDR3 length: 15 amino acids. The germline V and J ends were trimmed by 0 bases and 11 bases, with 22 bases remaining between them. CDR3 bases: TGCAGTGCTAGAGATATACTAGCTGGGGACAATGAGCAGTACTTC. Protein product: CSARDILAGDNEQYF.

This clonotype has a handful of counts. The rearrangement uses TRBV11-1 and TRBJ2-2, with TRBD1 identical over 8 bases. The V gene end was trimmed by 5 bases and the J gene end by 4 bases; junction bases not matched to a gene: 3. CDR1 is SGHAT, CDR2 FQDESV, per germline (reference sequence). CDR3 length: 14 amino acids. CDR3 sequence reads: CASSAGQGTGELFF. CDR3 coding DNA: TGTGCCAGCAGCGCCGGACAGGGCACCGGGGAGCTGTTTTTT.

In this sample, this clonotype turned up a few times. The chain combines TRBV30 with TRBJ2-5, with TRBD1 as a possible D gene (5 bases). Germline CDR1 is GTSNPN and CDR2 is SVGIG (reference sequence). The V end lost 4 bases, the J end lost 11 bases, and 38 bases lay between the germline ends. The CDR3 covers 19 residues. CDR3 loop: CAWTIRGRHVLGYESEQYF. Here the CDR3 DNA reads TGTGCCTGGACCATAAGGGGCCGACATGTTCTAGGGTATGAGTCGGAACAGTACTTC.

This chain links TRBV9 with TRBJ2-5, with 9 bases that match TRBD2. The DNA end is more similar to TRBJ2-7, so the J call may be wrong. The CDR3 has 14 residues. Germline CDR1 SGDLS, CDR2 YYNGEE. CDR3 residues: CASSVGAGGPEQYF. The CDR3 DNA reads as TGTGCCAGCAGCGTAGGGGCGGGAGGGCCCGAGCAGTACTTC.

The CDR3 is CASSFPGNGETQYF. The CDR3 DNA reads as TGTGCCAGCAGCTTCCCGGGTAACGGGGAGACCCAGTACTTC. The chain combines TRBV5-5 with TRBJ2-5; D gene unclear. The V gene lost 2 bases and the J gene lost 5 bases, with 13 bases spanning the gap. The length of the CDR3 is 14 residues. The V gene's germline CDR1 is SGHKS and CDR2 YYEKEE (reference sequence).

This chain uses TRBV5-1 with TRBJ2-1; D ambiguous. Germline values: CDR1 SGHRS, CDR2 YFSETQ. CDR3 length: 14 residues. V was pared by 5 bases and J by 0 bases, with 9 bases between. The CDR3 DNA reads TGCGCCAGCAGAAGCGTGAGCTCCTACAATGAGCAGTTCTTC. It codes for CASRSVSSYNEQFF.

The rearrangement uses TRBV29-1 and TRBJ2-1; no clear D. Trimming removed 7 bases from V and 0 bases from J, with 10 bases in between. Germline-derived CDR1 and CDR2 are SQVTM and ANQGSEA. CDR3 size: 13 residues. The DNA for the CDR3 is TGCAGCGCTAGAGTCCTCTCCTACAATGAGCAGTTCTTC. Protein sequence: CSARVLSYNEQFF.

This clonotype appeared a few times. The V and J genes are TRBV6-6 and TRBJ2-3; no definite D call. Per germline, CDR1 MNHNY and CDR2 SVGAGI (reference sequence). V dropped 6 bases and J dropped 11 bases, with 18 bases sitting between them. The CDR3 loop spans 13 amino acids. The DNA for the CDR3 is TGTGCCAGCAGCCAACTTACGTCTTCAATGCAGTATTTT. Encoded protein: CASSQLTSSMQYF.